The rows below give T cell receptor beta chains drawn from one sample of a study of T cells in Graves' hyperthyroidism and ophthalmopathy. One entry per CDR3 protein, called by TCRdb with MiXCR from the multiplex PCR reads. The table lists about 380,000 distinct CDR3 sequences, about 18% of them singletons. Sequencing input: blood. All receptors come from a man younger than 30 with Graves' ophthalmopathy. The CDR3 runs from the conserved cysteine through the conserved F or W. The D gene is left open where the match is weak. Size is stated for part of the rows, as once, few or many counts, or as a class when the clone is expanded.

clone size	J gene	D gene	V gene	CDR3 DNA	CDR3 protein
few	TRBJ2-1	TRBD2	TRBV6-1	TGTGCCAGCAAAGCGGGGGGCACCTACAATGAGCAGTTCTTC	CASKAGGTYNEQFF
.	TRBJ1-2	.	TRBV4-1	TGCGCCAGCAGCCAGGTTATCGGGCCTAAGAGCTACACCTTC	CASSQVIGPKSYTF
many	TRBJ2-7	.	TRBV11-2	TGTGCCAGCAGCCTAGGGGTATTGGAGCAGTACTTC	CASSLGVLEQYF
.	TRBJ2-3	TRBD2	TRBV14	TGTGCCAGCAGCCAAGGGGGACTAGCGGGGGAAGAGGATACGCAGTATTTT	CASSQGGLAGEEDTQYF
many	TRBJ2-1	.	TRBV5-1	TGCGCCAGCAGCTTGGCCGAGCGGGCTGAGCAGTTCTTC	CASSLAERAEQFF
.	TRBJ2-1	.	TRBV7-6	TGTGCCAGCAGCCGGGACTCCACCTACAATGAGCAGTTCTTC	CASSRDSTYNEQFF
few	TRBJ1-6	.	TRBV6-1	TGTGCCAGCAGTTCAAGGGAAGAGTCACCCCTCCACTTT	CASSSREESPLHF
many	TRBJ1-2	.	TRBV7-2	TGTGCCAGCAGCTTCGGACCAGAGGGTGGCTACACCTTC	CASSFGPEGGYTF
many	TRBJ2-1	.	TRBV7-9	TGTGCCAGCAGCTTAATTGGTGGGGGGCCGGGGAATGAGCAGTTCTTC	CASSLIGGGPGNEQFF
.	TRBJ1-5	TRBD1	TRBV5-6	TGTGCCAGCAGCAACCGGGACAGGGGTAGCAATCAGCCCCAGCATTTT	CASSNRDRGSNQPQHF
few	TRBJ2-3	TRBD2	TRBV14	TGTGCCAGCAGCCAAGGATTACTAGCGGGGGCACGGGATACGCAGTATTTT	CASSQGLLAGARDTQYF
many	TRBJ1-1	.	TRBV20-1	TGCAGTGCTAGACGGTCCCTGGTTGATGTCACTGAAGCTTTCTTT	CSARRSLVDVTEAFF
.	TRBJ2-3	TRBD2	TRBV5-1	TGCGCCAGCAGTAACGGGGGGGCTTCAGATACGCAGTATTTT	CASSNGGASDTQYF
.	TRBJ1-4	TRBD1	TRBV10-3	TGTGCCAGCAGTTATACCGGGACAGGAGATGAAAAACTGTTTTTT	CASSYTGTGDEKLFF
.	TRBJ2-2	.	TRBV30	TGTGCCTGGAGTGTCGCTACTCCCACCGGGGAGCTGTTTTTT	CAWSVATPTGELFF
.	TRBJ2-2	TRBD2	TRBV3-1	TGTGCCAGCAGCCAAGATTTAGCGGGACTAGTGTTGACCGGGGAGCTGTTTTTT	CASSQDLAGLVLTGELFF
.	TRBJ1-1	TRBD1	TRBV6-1	TGTGCCAGCAGTACAGACAGGGGAATTGCCACTGAAGCTTTCTTT	CASSTDRGIATEAFF
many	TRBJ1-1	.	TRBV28	TGTGCCAGCAGTTCTACAGAGCGTGAGGCTTTCTTT	CASSSTEREAFF
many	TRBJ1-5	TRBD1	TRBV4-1	TGCGCCAGCAGCCAGGGACAGGGGGCAATCGCGCAGCCCCAGCATTTT	CASSQGQGAIAQPQHF
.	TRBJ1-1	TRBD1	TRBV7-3	TGTGCCAGCAGCTTCTCCAGCCGGGACAGGGGGCTTGAAGCTTTCTTT	CASSFSSRDRGLEAFF
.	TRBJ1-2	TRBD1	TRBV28	TGTGCCAGCCGCACCGGGACAGGGGGCTGGGGCTACACCTTC	CASRTGTGGWGYTF
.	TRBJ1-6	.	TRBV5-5	TGTGCCAGCAGCACGACGGAGGGCTCCTATAATTCACCCCTCCACTTT	CASSTTEGSYNSPLHF
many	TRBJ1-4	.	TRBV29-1	TGCAGCGTTGAGTCCGCAGCTAATGAAAAACTGTTTTTT	CSVESAANEKLFF
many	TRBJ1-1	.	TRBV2	TGTGCCGGCAGTGAACTCCGGACAGCGAACACTGAAGCTTTCTTT	CAGSELRTANTEAFF
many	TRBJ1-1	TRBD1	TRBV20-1	TGCAGTGCCCGCAGGGGGGAAGGGGACTTGAACACTGAAGCTTTCTTT	CSARRGEGDLNTEAFF
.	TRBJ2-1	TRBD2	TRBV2	TGTGCCAGCAGTGAACAGCGGGGCTCCTACAATGAGCAGTTCTTC	CASSEQRGSYNEQFF
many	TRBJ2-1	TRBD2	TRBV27	TGTGCCAGCGGGCGGGGGAGTGCCTACAATGAGCAGTTCTTC	CASGRGSAYNEQFF
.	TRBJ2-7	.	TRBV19	TGTGCCAGTAGTATCCGGGCGGGGACCTACGAGCAGTACTTC	CASSIRAGTYEQYF
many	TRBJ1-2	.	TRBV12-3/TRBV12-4	TGTGCCAGCACCCCGGACCACTATGGCTACACCTTC	CASTPDHYGYTF
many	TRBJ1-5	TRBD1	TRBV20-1	TGCAGTGCTAGAGATCCGAGGACAGGGGGCGCCGGCAATCAGCCCCAGCATTTT	CSARDPRTGGAGNQPQHF
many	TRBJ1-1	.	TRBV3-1	TGTGCCAGCAGCCACCGACAGGTTCCGAACACTGAAGCTTTCTTT	CASSHRQVPNTEAFF
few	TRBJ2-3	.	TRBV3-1	TGTGCCAGCAGCCAAGACTCCCTCACAGATACGCAGTATTTT	CASSQDSLTDTQYF
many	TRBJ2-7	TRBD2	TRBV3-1	TGTGCCAGCAGCCCGGGACTAGCGGGGAGTTACGAGCAGTACTTC	CASSPGLAGSYEQYF
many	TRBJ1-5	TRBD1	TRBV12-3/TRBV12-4	TGTGCCAGCAGTCCAACGGGACAGGGGATTAAGCCCCAGCATTTT	CASSPTGQGIKPQHF
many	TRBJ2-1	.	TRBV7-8	TGTGCCAGCAGCCAGCAGGAGGGCAGGGGAGACAATGAGCAGTTCTTC	CASSQQEGRGDNEQFF
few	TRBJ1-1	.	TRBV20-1	TGCAGTGCTAGAGACCCTTTCGTCAAGAACACTGAAGCTTTCTTT	CSARDPFVKNTEAFF
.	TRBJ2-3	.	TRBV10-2	TGCGCCAGCAGTCCCATGCCGGGAGCGCAGTATTTT	CASSPMPGAQYF
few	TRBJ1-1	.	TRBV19	TGTGCCAGTAGTATCCCCACTGAAGCTTTCTTT	CASSIPTEAFF
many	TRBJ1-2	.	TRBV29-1	TGCAGCGTTGAAGATTTTACAGGGACTAACTATGGCTACACCTTC	CSVEDFTGTNYGYTF
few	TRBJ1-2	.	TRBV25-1	TGTGCCAGCAGTGCCACAGGGATAATCCCCCATGGCTACACCTTC	CASSATGIIPHGYTF
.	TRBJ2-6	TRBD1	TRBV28	TGTGCCAGCAGTTCAAGACAGGGGGCGCGGGGGGCCAACGTCCTGACTTTC	CASSSRQGARGANVLTF
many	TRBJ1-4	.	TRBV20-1	TGCAGTGCTGCGGGGGCGGAAAAACTGTTTTTT	CSAAGAEKLFF
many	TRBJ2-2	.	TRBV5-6	TGTGCCAGCAGCAAACCGTACAACGGGGAGCTGTTTTTT	CASSKPYNGELFF
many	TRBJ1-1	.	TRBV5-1	TGCGCCAGCAGCTTGGGTGACGTTGAAGCTTTCTTT	CASSLGDVEAFF
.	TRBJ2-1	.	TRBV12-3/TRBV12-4	TGTGCCAGCAGCCCAGAGGAGATCAATGAGCAGTTCTTC	CASSPEEINEQFF
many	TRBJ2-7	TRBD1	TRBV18	TGTGCCAGCTCCCCCGGCCCACAGGGGGCCTACGAGCAGTACTTC	CASSPGPQGAYEQYF
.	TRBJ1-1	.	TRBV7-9	TGTGCCAGCAGCTTAATTTACCTGGAAGCTTACTTT	CASSLIYLEAYF
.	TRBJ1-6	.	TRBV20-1	TGCAGTGCTAGGCTCCCGGGACGGACTATTTCACCCCTCCACTTT	CSARLPGRTISPLHF
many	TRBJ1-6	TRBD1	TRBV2	TGTGCCAGCAGTGAGGGACAGGTCTATTCACCCCTCCACTTT	CASSEGQVYSPLHF
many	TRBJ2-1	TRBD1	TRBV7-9	TGTGCCAGCAGCCCTAGACAGGGGGCCCTCAATGAGCAGTTCTTC	CASSPRQGALNEQFF